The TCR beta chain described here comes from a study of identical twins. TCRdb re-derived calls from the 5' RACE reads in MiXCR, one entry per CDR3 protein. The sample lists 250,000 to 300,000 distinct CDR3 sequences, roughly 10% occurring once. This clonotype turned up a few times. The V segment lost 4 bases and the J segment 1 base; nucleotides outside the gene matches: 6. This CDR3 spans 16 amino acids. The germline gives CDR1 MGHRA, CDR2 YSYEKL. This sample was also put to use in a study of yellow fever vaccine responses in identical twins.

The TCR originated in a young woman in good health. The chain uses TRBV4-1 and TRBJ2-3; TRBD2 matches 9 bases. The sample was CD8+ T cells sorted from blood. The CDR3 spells CASSRLAEGRTDTQYF. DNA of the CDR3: TGCGCCAGCAGCCGACTAGCGGAGGGCCGCACAGATACGCAGTATTTT.